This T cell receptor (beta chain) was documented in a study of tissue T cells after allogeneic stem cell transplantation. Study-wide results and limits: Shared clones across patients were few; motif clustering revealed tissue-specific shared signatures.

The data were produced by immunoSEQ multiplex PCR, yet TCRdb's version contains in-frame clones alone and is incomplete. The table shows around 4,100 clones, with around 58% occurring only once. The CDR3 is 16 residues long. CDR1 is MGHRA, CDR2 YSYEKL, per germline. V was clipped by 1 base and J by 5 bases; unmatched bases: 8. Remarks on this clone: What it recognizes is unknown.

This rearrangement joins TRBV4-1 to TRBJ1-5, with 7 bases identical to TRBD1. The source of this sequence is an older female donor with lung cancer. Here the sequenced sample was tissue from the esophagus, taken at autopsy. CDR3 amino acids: CASSQAGTVPYQPQHF. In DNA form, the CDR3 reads TGCGCCAGCAGCCAAGCCGGGACAGTGCCTTATCAGCCCCAGCATTTT.